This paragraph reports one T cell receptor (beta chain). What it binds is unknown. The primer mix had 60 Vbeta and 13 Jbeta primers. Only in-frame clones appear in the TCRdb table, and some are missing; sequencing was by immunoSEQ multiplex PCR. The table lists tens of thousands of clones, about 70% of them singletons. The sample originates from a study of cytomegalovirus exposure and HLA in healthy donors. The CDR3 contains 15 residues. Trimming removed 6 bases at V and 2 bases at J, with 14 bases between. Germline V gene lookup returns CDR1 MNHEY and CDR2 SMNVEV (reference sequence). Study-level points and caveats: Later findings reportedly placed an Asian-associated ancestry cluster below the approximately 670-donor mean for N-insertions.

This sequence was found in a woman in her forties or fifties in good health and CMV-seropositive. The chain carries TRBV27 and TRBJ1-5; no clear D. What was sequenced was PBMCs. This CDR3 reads CASSTGVSGNQPQHF. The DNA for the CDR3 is TGTGCCAGCAGCACTGGAGTATCGGGCAATCAGCCCCAGCATTTT.